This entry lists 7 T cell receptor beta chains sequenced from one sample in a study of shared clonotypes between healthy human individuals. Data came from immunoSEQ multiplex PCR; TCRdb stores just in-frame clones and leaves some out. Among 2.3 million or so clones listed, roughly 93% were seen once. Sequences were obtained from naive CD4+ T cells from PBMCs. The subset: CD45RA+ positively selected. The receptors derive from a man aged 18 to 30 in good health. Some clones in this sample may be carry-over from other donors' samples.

The CDR3 spells CASSQNVLAPSYEQYF. The CDR3 DNA sequence: TGCGCCAGCAGCCAAAACGTTCTAGCGCCCTCCTACGAGCAGTACTTC. This chain connects TRBV4-1 to TRBJ2-7, with D possibly being TRBD2 (6 bases). The CDR3 contains 16 residues. Deletions cut 2 bases from V and 0 bases from J, with 14 bases between. Germline assignment: CDR1 MGHRA and CDR2 YSYEKL.

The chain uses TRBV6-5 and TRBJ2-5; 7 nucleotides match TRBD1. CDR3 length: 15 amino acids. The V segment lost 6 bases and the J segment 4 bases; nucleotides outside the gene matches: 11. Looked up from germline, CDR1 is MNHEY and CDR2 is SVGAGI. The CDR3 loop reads CASSPSRTGRETQYF. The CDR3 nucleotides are TGTGCCAGCAGCCCATCCCGGACAGGCCGAGAGACCCAGTACTTC.

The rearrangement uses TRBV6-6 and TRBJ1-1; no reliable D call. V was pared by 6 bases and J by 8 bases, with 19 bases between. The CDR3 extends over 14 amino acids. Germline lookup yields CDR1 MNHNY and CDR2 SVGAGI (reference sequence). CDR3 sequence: CASSLGFVAPEAFF. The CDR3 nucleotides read TGTGCCAGCAGCCTCGGGTTCGTGGCCCCCGAAGCTTTCTTT.

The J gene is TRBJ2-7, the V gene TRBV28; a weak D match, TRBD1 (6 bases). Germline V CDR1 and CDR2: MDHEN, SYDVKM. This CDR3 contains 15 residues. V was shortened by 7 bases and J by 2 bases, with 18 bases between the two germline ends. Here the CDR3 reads CASTPSGQSPYEQYF. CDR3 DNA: TGTGCCAGCACTCCCTCGGGACAATCTCCCTACGAGCAGTACTTC.

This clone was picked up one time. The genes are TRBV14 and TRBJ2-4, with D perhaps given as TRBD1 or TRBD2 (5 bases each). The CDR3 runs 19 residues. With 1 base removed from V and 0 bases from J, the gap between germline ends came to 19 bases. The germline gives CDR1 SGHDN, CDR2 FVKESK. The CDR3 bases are TGTGCCAGCAGCCAAGGAGCCGGGACCCCCGCCAAAGCCAAAAACATTCAGTACTTC. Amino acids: CASSQGAGTPAKAKNIQYF.

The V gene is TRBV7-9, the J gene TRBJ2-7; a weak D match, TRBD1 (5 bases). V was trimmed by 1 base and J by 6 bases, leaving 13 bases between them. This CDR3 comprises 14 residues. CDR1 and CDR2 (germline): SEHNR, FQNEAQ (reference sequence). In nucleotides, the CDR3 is TGTGCCAGCAGCTTAGGACCCAGGGAACCCGAGCAGTACTTC. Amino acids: CASSLGPREPEQYF.

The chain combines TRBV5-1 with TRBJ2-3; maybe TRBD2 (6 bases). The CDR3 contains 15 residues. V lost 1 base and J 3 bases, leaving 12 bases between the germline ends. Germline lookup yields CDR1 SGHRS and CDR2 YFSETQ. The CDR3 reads CASSLYGGETDTQYF. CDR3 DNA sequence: TGCGCCAGCAGCTTGTACGGGGGAGAGACAGATACGCAGTATTTT.